This TCR beta chain was obtained from a study of T cell responses to AZD1222 COVID-19 vaccine. A remark on this clone: Antigen specificity is unknown.

Study results and limitations: Baseline seropositivity characterized only a handful of AZD1222 recipients. The breadth and depth of Spike-specific TCRs increased once two AZD1222 doses had been given. Reportedly, close to half of spike-specific TCRs are directed against unmutated variant regions. Only after the peak T cell response were repertoires sampled.

From germline, CDR1 is MNHEY and CDR2 SVGEGT. There are 15 residues in the CDR3. V lost 2 bases to trimming and J lost 2 bases, with 7 bases between them. The method was immunoSEQ multiplex PCR; TCRdb's version includes in-frame clones alone and lacks a portion of them. The sample has under 150,000 clones, 80% to 90% seen once; the top ten hold approximately 8.8%. The chain employs TRBV6-2 or TRBV6-3 and TRBJ2-6, with D perhaps TRBD1 or TRBD2 (6 bases each). The material was peripheral blood, obtained 28 days after the second AZD1222 dose. This receptor was taken from an adult who received the AZD1222 COVID-19 vaccine. The DNA of the CDR3 is TGTGCCAGCAGTTACGGGGGGCCTGGGGCCAACGTCCTGACTTTC. Protein: CASSYGGPGANVLTF.